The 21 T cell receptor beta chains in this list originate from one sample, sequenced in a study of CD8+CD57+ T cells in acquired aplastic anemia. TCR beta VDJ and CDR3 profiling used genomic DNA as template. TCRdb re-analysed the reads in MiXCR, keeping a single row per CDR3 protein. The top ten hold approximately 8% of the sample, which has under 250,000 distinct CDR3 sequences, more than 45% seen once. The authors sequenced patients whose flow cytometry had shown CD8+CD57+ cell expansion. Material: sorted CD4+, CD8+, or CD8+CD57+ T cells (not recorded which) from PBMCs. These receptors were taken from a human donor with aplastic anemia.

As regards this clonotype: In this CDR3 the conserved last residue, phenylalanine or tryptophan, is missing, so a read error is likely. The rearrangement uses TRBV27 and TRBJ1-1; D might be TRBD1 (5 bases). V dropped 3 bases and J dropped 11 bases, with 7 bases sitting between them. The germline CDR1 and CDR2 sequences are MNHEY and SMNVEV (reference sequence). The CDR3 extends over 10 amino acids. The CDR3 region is CASSLRGAFL. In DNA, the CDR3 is TGTGCCAGCAGTTTGCGGGGGGCTTTCCTT.

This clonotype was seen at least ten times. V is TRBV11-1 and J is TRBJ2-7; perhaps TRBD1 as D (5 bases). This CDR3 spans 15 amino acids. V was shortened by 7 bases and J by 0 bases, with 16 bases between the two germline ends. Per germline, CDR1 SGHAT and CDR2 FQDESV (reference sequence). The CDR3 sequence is CASTLGASSSYEQYF. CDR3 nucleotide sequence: TGTGCCAGCACTCTAGGGGCTAGTAGCTCCTACGAGCAGTACTTC.

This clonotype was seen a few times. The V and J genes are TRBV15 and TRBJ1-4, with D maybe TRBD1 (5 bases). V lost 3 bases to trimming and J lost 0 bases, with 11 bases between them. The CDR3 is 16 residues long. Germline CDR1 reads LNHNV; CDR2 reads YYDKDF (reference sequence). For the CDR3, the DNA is TGTGCCACCAGCAGTGTGATGGGGGCAACTAATGAAAAACTGTTTTTT. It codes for CATSSVMGATNEKLFF.

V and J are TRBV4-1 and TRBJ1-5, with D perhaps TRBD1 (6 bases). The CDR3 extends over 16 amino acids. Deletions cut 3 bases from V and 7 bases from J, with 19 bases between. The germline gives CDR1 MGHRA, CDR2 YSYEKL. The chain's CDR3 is CASSQTSGVREQPQHF. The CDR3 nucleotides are TGCGCCAGCAGCCAGACCTCAGGGGTTCGGGAACAGCCCCAGCATTTT.

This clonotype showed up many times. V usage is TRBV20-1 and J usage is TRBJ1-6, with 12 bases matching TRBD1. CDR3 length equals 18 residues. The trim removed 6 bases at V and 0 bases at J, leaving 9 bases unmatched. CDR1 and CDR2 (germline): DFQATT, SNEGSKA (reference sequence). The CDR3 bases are TGCAGTGCGACCGGGACAGGGGGCCGTTTCTCCTATAATTCACCCCTCCACTTT. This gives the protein CSATGTGGRFSYNSPLHF.

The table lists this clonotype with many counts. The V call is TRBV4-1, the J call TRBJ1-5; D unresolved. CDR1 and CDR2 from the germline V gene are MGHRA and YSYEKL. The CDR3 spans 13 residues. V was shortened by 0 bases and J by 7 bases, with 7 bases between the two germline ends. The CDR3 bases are TGCGCCAGCAGCCAAGATGCAGCCCAGCCCCAGCATTTT. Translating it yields CASSQDAAQPQHF.

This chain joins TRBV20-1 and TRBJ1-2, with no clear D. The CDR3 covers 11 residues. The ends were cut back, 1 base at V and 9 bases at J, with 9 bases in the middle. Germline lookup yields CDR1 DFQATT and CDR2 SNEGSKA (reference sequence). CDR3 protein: CSARGTASYTF. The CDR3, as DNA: TGCAGTGCTAGAGGGACCGCCAGCTACACCTTC.

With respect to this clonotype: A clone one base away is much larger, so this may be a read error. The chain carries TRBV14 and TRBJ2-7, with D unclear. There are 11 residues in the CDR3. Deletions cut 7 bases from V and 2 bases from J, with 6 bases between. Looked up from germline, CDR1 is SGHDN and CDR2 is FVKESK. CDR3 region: CASNPPYEQYF. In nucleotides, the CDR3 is TGTGCCAGCAACCCCCCCTACGAGCAGTACTTC.

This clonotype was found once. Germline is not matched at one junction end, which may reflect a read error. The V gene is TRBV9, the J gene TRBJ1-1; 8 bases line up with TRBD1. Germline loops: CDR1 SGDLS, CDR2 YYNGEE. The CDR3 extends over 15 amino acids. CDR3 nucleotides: TGTGCCAGCAGCACCAGTGGGGGCGGGACAGGTTCCCTCATTTTT. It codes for CASSTSGGGTGSLIF.

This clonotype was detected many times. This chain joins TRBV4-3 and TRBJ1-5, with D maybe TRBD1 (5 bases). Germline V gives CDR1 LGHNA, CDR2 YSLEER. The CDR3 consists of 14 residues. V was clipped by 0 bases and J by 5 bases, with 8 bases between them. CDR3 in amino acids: CASSQDRGYQPQHF. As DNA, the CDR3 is TGCGCCAGCAGCCAAGATAGGGGATATCAGCCCCAGCATTTT.

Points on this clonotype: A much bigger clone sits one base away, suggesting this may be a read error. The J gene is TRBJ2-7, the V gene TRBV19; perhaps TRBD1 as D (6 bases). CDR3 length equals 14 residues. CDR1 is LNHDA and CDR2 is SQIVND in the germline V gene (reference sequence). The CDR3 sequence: CASSIQGQTYEQCF. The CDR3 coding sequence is TGTGCCAGTAGTATCCAGGGACAAACCTACGAGCAGTGCTTC.

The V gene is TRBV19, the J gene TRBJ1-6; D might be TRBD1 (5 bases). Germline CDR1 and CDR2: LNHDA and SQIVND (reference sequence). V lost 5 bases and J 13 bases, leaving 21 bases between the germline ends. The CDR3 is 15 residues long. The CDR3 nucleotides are TGTGCCAGTAGTGCTGACCCGGGACCAAGGGCCCCCCTCCACTTT. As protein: CASSADPGPRAPLHF.

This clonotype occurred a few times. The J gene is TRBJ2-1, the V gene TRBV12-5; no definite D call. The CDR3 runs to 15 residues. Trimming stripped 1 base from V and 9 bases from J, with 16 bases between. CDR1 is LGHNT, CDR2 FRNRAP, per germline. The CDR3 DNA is TGTGCTAGTGGTTTGGACCCCTTAACCCCTTTTGAGCAGTTCTTC. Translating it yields CASGLDPLTPFEQFF.

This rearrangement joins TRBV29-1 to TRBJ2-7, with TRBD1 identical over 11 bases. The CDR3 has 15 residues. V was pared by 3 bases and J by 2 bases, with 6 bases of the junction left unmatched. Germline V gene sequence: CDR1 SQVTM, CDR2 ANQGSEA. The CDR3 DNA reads TGCAGCGTTGATGAGACGGGACAGGGGGCCTACGAGCAGTACTTC. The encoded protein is CSVDETGQGAYEQYF.

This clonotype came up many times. CDR3 region: CASSSRDRGLDYGYTF. The DNA of the CDR3 is TGTGCCAGCAGCTCACGGGACAGGGGCTTGGACTATGGCTACACCTTC. This chain joins TRBV13 and TRBJ1-2; TRBD1 matches 10 bases. Germline CDR1 PRHDT, CDR2 FYEKMQ (reference sequence). The CDR3 sequence is 16 residues long. The V segment lost 4 bases and the J segment 3 bases; nucleotides outside the gene matches: 8.

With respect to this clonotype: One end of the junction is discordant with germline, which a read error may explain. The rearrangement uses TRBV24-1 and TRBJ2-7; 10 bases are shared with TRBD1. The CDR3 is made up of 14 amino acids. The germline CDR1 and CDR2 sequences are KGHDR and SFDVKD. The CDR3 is CASSYTGTGAEQYF. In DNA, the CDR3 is TGTGCCAGCAGTTATACCGGGACAGGGGCCGAGCAGTACTTC.

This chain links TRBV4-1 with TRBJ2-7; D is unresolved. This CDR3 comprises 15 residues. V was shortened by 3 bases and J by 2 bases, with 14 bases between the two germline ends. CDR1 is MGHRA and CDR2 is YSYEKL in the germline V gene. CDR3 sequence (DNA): TGCGCCAGCAGCCAGACCAGCGAACCGACCTACGAGCAGTACTTC. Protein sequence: CASSQTSEPTYEQYF.

The CDR3 spells CASISTGSEAFF. DNA for the CDR3: TGTGCCAGCATCTCCACTGGTTCAGAAGCTTTCTTT. The chain employs TRBV25-1 and TRBJ1-1; D is ambiguous. Germline V gene sequence: CDR1 MGHDK, CDR2 SYGVNS. With 7 bases removed from V and 8 bases from J, the gap between germline ends came to 14 bases. The CDR3 has 12 amino acids.

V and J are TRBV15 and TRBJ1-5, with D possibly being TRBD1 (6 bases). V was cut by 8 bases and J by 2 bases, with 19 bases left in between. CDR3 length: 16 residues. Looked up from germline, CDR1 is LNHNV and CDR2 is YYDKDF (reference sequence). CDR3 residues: CATLQGGAYGNQPQHF. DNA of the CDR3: TGTGCCACCCTACAGGGAGGGGCATATGGCAATCAGCCCCAGCATTTT.

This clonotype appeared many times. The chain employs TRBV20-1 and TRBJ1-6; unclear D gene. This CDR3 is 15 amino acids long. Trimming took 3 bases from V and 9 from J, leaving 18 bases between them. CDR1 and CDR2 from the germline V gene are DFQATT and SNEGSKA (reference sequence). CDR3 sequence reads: CSARRNRDGSSPLHF. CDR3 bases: TGCAGTGCTAGGCGCAACCGGGATGGGAGTTCACCCCTCCACTTT.

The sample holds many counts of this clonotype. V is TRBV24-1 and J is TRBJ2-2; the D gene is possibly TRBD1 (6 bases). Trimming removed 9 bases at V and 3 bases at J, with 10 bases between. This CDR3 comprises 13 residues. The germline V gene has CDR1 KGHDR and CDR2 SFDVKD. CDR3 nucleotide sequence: TGTGCCACCTTGGCAGGGGACACCGGGGAGCTGTTTTTT. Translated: CATLAGDTGELFF.